One sample yielded the 14 T cell receptor beta chains listed below, sequenced in a study of siplizumab effects on memory and regulatory T cells. The protocol was immunoSEQ multiplex PCR, while the TCRdb copy is restricted to in-frame clones and leaves out a portion. The sample lists roughly 75,000 clones, about 92% occurring once. The sample comprised CD8+ T cells sorted from blood. The receptors stem from a human donor in good health.

The chain combines TRBV4-3 with TRBJ1-3; no clear D gene. Germline V gene data show CDR1 as LGHNA and CDR2 as YSLEER. CDR3 size: 16 residues. Between the trimmed V and J ends, which lost 1 base and 1 base, there was a span of 11 bases. CDR3 loop: CASSQGPTMSGNTIYF. CDR3 coding DNA: TGCGCCAGCAGCCAAGGACCAACGATGTCTGGAAACACCATATATTTT.

The rearrangement links TRBV5-4 to TRBJ2-3; D call uncertain. Germline CDR1 SGHNT, CDR2 YYREEE (reference sequence). The V and J ends lost 4 bases and 5 bases respectively, with 8 bases between them. This CDR3 is built from 12 residues. CDR3 sequence: CASSPDQDTQYF. The CDR3 nucleotides read TGTGCCAGCAGCCCGGACCAAGATACGCAGTATTTT.

V gene TRBV6-4 combines with J gene TRBJ1-5; perhaps TRBD1 as D (6 bases). The CDR3 is 12 residues long. Per germline, CDR1 MRHNA and CDR2 SNTAGT. V lost 6 bases to trimming and J lost 9 bases, with 12 bases between them. The CDR3 spells CASSDRFGPQHF. In DNA form, the CDR3 reads TGTGCCAGCAGCGACAGGTTCGGGCCCCAGCATTTT.

The genes are TRBV6-5 and TRBJ2-5; possibly TRBD1 or TRBD2 for D (5 bases each). Deletions cut 7 bases from V and 2 bases from J, with 11 bases between. This CDR3 has 13 amino acids. Germline lookup yields CDR1 MNHEY and CDR2 SVGAGI. CDR3 DNA: TGTGCCAGCATCGGTGGGGGTCAAGAGACCCAGTACTTC. Protein product: CASIGGGQETQYF.

CDR3 sequence: CASSVESNYGYTF. The DNA of the CDR3 is TGTGCCAGCAGCGTAGAGAGTAACTATGGCTACACCTTC. The rearrangement joins TRBV9 to TRBJ1-2; D remains unclear. The CDR3 loop spans 13 amino acids. The germline V and J ends were trimmed by 0 bases and 1 base, with 4 bases remaining between them. Germline V CDR1 and CDR2: SGDLS, YYNGEE.

V is TRBV14 and J is TRBJ2-7, with 9 bases lining up with TRBD1. Trimming at V came to 4 bases and at J to 3 bases, leaving 4 bases not matched to a gene. The CDR3 is made up of 14 amino acids. Germline CDR1 and CDR2: SGHDN and FVKESK. CDR3 DNA sequence: TGTGCCAGCAGCCCCACAGGGGGCATCTACGAGCAGTACTTC. It encodes CASSPTGGIYEQYF.

V usage is TRBV9 and J usage is TRBJ2-3; perhaps TRBD1 as D (7 bases). The V end lost 0 bases, the J end lost 6 bases, and 11 bases lay between the germline ends. The CDR3 totals 14 residues. The germline CDR1 and CDR2 sequences are SGDLS and YYNGEE. The CDR3, as DNA: TGTGCCAGCAGCGTAGAGGCAGGGGGGGATACGCAGTATTTT. This encodes CASSVEAGGDTQYF.

The V call is TRBV9, the J call TRBJ2-1; D is perhaps TRBD1 or TRBD2 (6 bases each). Trimming left V 2 bases short and J 0 bases short, with 9 bases between. CDR1 is SGDLS and CDR2 is YYNGEE in the germline V gene. The CDR3 has 15 residues. This CDR3 is CASSVGGGSYNEQFF. The DNA for the CDR3 is TGTGCCAGCAGCGTTGGAGGGGGCTCCTACAATGAGCAGTTCTTC.

The J gene is TRBJ1-1, the V gene TRBV9, with D hard to call. V dropped 0 bases and J dropped 1 base, with 7 bases sitting between them. This CDR3 region has 14 residues. Germline values: CDR1 SGDLS, CDR2 YYNGEE. CDR3: CASSVGSGNTEAFF. CDR3 sequence (DNA): TGTGCCAGCAGCGTAGGTTCGGGGAACACTGAAGCTTTCTTT.

The chain joins TRBV5-6 to TRBJ2-3; D gene unclear. From germline, CDR1 is SGHDT and CDR2 YYEEEE. The CDR3 runs to 17 residues. Trimming removed 0 bases from V and 1 base from J, with 15 bases in between. In nucleotides, the CDR3 is TGTGCCAGCAGCTTGGCCGCGTCCCCGTCGGGCACAGATACGCAGTATTTT. Residues: CASSLAASPSGTDTQYF.

This clone came up a few times. The chain links TRBV6-5 to TRBJ1-6; no reliable D call. Between the trimmed V and J ends, which lost 2 bases and 11 bases, there was a span of 10 bases. CDR1 and CDR2 from the germline V gene are MNHEY and SVGAGI. There are 13 residues in the CDR3. The CDR3 DNA is TGTGCCAGCAGTTACCGGACGGTGGCACCCCTCCACTTT. Translating gives CASSYRTVAPLHF.

The rearrangement uses TRBV7-9 and TRBJ1-5; TRBD1 aligns across 7 bases. The V segment lost 5 bases and the J segment 6 bases; nucleotides outside the gene matches: 7. In germline, CDR1 is SEHNR, CDR2 FQNEAQ (reference sequence). The CDR3 contains 14 residues. The CDR3 DNA sequence: TGTGCCAGCAGCCGCTCAACAGGGGTTCAGCCCCAGCATTTT. Encoded protein: CASSRSTGVQPQHF.

The rearrangement uses TRBV9 and TRBJ2-3, with D unclear. In germline, CDR1 is SGDLS, CDR2 YYNGEE. The germline V and J ends were trimmed by 0 bases and 0 bases, with 8 bases remaining between them. The CDR3 runs 15 residues. The CDR3 sequence: CASSVDPSSTDTQYF. The CDR3, as DNA: TGTGCCAGCAGCGTAGACCCATCAAGCACAGATACGCAGTATTTT. The full variable domain, in which reference TRBV9 and TRBJ2-3 provide the parts outside the CDR3, is DSGVTQTPKHLITATGQRVTLRCSPRSGDLSVYWYQQSLDQGLQFLIQYYNGEERAKGNILERFSAQQFPDLHSELNLSSLELGDSALYFCASSVDPSSTDTQYFGPGTRLTVL.

The chain recombines TRBV11-2 with TRBJ2-3; TRBD2 aligns across 12 bases. Trimming took 6 bases from V and 4 from J; bases not matched to a gene: 11. The CDR3 contains 17 residues. The germline gives CDR1 SGHAT, CDR2 FQNNGV. In nucleotides, the CDR3 is TGTGCCAGCAGAGAGATTCCGGGACTAGCGGGCTCAGATACGCAGTATTTT. This translates into CASREIPGLAGSDTQYF.